This T cell receptor (beta chain) stems from a study of T cell responses to AZD1222 COVID-19 vaccine. The CDR3 runs 16 residues. The V gene's germline CDR1 is MNHEY and CDR2 SMNVEV (reference sequence). Between the trimmed V and J ends, which lost 5 bases and 7 bases, there was a span of 20 bases. Combined were second doses at about 4 or about 12 weeks. Some clones are missing from TCRdb's copy, which holds only in-frame ones; the method was immunoSEQ multiplex PCR. Of approximately 89,000 clones in the sample, 90% were seen once. Source: peripheral blood, taken 28 days after the second AZD1222 dose. The clonotype originates from an adult who received the AZD1222 COVID-19 vaccine. The chain joins TRBV27 to TRBJ1-4; D is possibly TRBD1 (6 bases). CDR3 residues: CASSLPPGHGVEKLFF. The CDR3 bases are TGTGCCAGCAGTCTGCCGCCGGGACACGGAGTTGAAAAACTGTTTTTT.